The 20 T cell receptor beta chains reported below all come from one sample, sequenced in a study of blood T cell repertoires in COVID-19. Profiling relied on immunoSEQ multiplex PCR, and the TCRdb table lists in-frame clones only, not all of them. The sample lists nearly 200,000 clones, around 90% occurring once. Specimen: PBMCs or T cells enriched from blood (not recorded which). These receptors originate from a woman aged 18-30 years who had recovered from COVID-19.

This clone was observed a handful of times. The rearrangement joins TRBV28 to TRBJ2-7; weak D call: TRBD1 (5 bases). The V end lost 10 bases, the J end lost 1 base, and 20 bases lay between the germline ends. Germline loops: CDR1 MDHEN, CDR2 SYDVKM. CDR3 size: 15 residues. As DNA, the CDR3 is TGTGCCACCACCCCTATGGGCCAGGGATCCTACGAGCAGTACTTC. Amino acid sequence: CATTPMGQGSYEQYF.

This clone appeared once. The CDR3 reads CASSSRDIQYF. The CDR3 nucleotides are TGTGCCAGCAGTTCCCGGGACATTCAGTACTTC. The rearrangement joins TRBV28 to TRBJ2-4; D is undetermined. The V gene's germline CDR1 is MDHEN and CDR2 SYDVKM. The CDR3 contains 11 residues. Trimming took off 4 bases at V and 8 bases at J, with 6 bases between the two ends. The whole variable domain, remainder taken from reference TRBV28 and TRBJ2-4, is DVKVTQSSRYLVKRTGEKVFLECVQDMDHENMFWYRQDPGLGLRLIYFSYDVKMKEKGDIPEGYSVSREKKERFSLILESASTNQTSMYLCASSSRDIQYFGAGTRLSVL.

The V gene is TRBV24-1, the J gene TRBJ1-5; the match to TRBD1 covers 10 bases. V shed 9 bases, J shed 7 bases, and the junction held 11 bases outside the gene matches. This CDR3 is built from 15 residues. Germline CDR1 is KGHDR and CDR2 is SFDVKD. In DNA, the CDR3 is TGTGCCACCGGGACCGGGACAGGGGCCGGGCAGCCCCAGCATTTT. This encodes CATGTGTGAGQPQHF.

This rearrangement joins TRBV5-4 to TRBJ1-2; D gene ambiguous. The V end was cut by 1 base, the J end by 3 bases, with 4 bases between. The CDR3 loop spans 12 amino acids. Germline CDR1 reads SGHNT; CDR2 reads YYREEE (reference sequence). The CDR3, as DNA: TGTGCCAGCAGCTTGCAATACTATGGCTACACCTTC. Translated, it gives CASSLQYYGYTF.

This clone has a handful of counts. CDR3 sequence: CAWSVEGSQPQHF. CDR3 bases: TGTGCCTGGAGTGTGGAGGGGAGTCAGCCCCAGCATTTT. The V and J genes are TRBV30 and TRBJ1-5, with a possible D match to TRBD1 (5 bases). Germline V CDR1 and CDR2: GTSNPN, SVGIG (reference sequence). CDR3 length equals 13 residues. Trimming pared 0 bases from V and 6 bases from J, leaving 9 bases between.

The chain employs TRBV9 and TRBJ1-5, with 10 positions matching TRBD1. The trim removed 3 bases at V and 0 bases at J, leaving 9 bases unmatched. Germline V CDR1 and CDR2: SGDLS, YYNGEE. The CDR3 has 18 residues. In DNA, the CDR3 is TGTGCCAGCAGCGCCAGAGGGGACAGGGGCGTTAGCAATCAGCCCCAGCATTTT. This translates into CASSARGDRGVSNQPQHF.

The rearrangement uses TRBV2 and TRBJ1-2; D is possibly TRBD1 (5 bases). V was shortened by 6 bases and J by 6 bases, with 14 bases between the two germline ends. This CDR3 is 13 amino acids long. Germline values: CDR1 SNHLY, CDR2 FYNNEI. The CDR3 DNA reads as TGTGCCAGCAGACTACAGGCGTTTGATGGCTACACCTTC. Protein sequence: CASRLQAFDGYTF.

The chain combines TRBV7-2 with TRBJ1-6; no firm D call. V was pared by 3 bases and J by 5 bases, with 8 bases between. This CDR3 has 14 amino acids. CDR1 and CDR2 from the germline V gene are SGHTA and FQGNSA. CDR3: CASSFKPDNSPLHF. CDR3 nucleotides: TGTGCCAGCAGCTTTAAGCCGGATAATTCACCCCTCCACTTT. The full variable domain, with the rest looked up from reference TRBV7-2 and TRBJ1-6, is GAGVSQSPSNKVTEKGKDVELRCDPISGHTALYWYRQSLGQGLEFLIYFQGNSAPDKSGLPSDRFSAERTGGSVSTLTIQRTQQEDSAVYLCASSFKPDNSPLHFGNGTRLTVT.

The V and J genes are TRBV5-1 and TRBJ2-3; TRBD2 is a possible D gene (6 bases). This CDR3 spans 14 amino acids. V was cut by 1 base and J by 5 bases, with 11 bases left in between. Germline assignment: CDR1 SGHRS and CDR2 YFSETQ. The CDR3 DNA sequence: TGCGCCAGCAGCTTGTCGGGAGTTAGAGATACGCAGTATTTT. This encodes CASSLSGVRDTQYF.

The rearrangement joins TRBV10-2 to TRBJ1-5; D remains ambiguous. Germline V gene sequence: CDR1 WSHSY, CDR2 SAAADI. The V end was cut by 8 bases, the J end by 2 bases, with 13 bases between. The CDR3 length is 14 residues. The CDR3 loop is CASEDGEGNQPQHF. The CDR3 DNA sequence: TGCGCCAGCGAGGATGGGGAGGGCAATCAGCCCCAGCATTTT.

This rearrangement joins TRBV5-4 to TRBJ1-1; D perhaps matches TRBD1 (6 bases). Germline V gene data show CDR1 as SGHNT and CDR2 as YYREEE (reference sequence). This CDR3 has 13 residues. V was pared by 0 bases and J by 7 bases, with 10 bases between. The CDR3 DNA reads TGTGCCAGCAGCTTGGCCAGGGACAATGAAGCTTTCTTT. The encoded protein is CASSLARDNEAFF.

The V and J genes are TRBV30 and TRBJ2-1, with D unresolved. Germline-derived CDR1 and CDR2 are GTSNPN and SVGIG (reference sequence). The ends were cut back, 5 bases at V and 4 bases at J, with 6 bases in the middle. The length of the CDR3 is 11 residues. In nucleotides, the CDR3 is TGTGCCTGGGGTCGTTACAATGAGCAGTTCTTC. Its protein product is CAWGRYNEQFF.

V usage is TRBV5-1 and J usage is TRBJ1-1; the match to TRBD1 covers 7 bases. V shed 4 bases, J shed 5 bases, and the junction held 8 bases outside the gene matches. The CDR3 runs 14 residues. CDR1 and CDR2 from the germline V gene are SGHRS and YFSETQ. CDR3 sequence: CASSHKQGTTEAFF. CDR3 sequence (DNA): TGCGCCAGCAGCCACAAACAGGGGACAACTGAAGCTTTCTTT.

A few counts support this clone. This sequence joins TRBV6-4 and TRBJ2-3, with 7 bases aligning to TRBD2. CDR1 and CDR2 (germline): MRHNA, SNTAGT. The CDR3 spans 15 residues. With V trimmed by 2 bases and J by 1 base, 3 bases remained unmatched. As DNA, the CDR3 is TGTGCCAGCAGTGACAAGCGGGGAGGCACAGATACGCAGTATTTT. This sequence encodes CASSDKRGGTDTQYF.

This chain joins TRBV18 and TRBJ2-5; 11 bases fit TRBD1. The germline gives CDR1 KGHSH, CDR2 LQKENI. Germline trimming cut 3 bases from V and 4 bases from J; bases unmatched to any gene: 13. CDR3 size: 18 residues. CDR3 nucleotide sequence: TGTGCCAGCTCACCGGTCCGGACAGGGGGCGCGTTTTTAGAGACCCAGTACTTC. It specifies CASSPVRTGGAFLETQYF. Variable domain in full (rest from reference TRBV18 and TRBJ2-5): NAGVMQNPRHLVRRRGQEARLRCSPMKGHSHVYWYRQLPEEGLKFMVYLQKENIIDESGMPKERFSAEFPKEGPSILRIQQVVRGDSAAYFCASSPVRTGGAFLETQYFGPGTRLLVL.

This clone has only a few counts. V and J are TRBV5-1 and TRBJ2-3, with a tentative D call TRBD2 (6 bases). This CDR3 contains 14 residues. The V gene lost 4 bases and the J gene lost 6 bases, with 15 bases spanning the gap. Germline V lookup: CDR1 SGHRS, CDR2 YFSETQ. Here the CDR3 reads CASSPGSGGDTQYF. In DNA, the CDR3 is TGCGCCAGCAGCCCCGGTAGTGGGGGGGATACGCAGTATTTT.

The chain recombines TRBV20-1 with TRBJ2-1; possibly TRBD2 for D (5 bases). The CDR3 has 11 amino acids. In germline, CDR1 is DFQATT, CDR2 SNEGSKA (reference sequence). Between the trimmed V and J ends, which lost 6 bases and 6 bases, there was a span of 9 bases. This CDR3 is CSAGVVNEQFF. Written as DNA, the CDR3 is TGCAGTGCGGGAGTAGTCAATGAGCAGTTCTTC.

The rearrangement links TRBV6-1 to TRBJ1-1; D call uncertain. The CDR3 loop spans 15 amino acids. CDR1 is MNHNS, CDR2 SASEGT, per germline. Trimming removed 1 base from V and 1 base from J, with 10 bases in between. CDR3 bases: TGTGCCAGCAGTGAAGGGTGGGCAGCGAACACTGAAGCTTTCTTT. This codes for CASSEGWAANTEAFF.

V is TRBV30 and J is TRBJ2-2; 12 nucleotides agree with TRBD2. This CDR3 has 18 amino acids. The V gene end was trimmed by 0 bases and the J gene end by 1 base; junction bases not matched to a gene: 6. In germline, CDR1 is GTSNPN, CDR2 SVGIG (reference sequence). The CDR3 bases are TGTGCCTGGAGTGTATCACTAGCGGGGGGTCTGAACACCGGGGAGCTGTTTTTT. It codes for CAWSVSLAGGLNTGELFF.

The chain carries TRBV6-5 and TRBJ2-1; no reliable D call. This CDR3 has 16 amino acids. CDR1 MNHEY and CDR2 SVGAGI come from the germline V gene. Trimming removed 4 bases at V and 5 bases at J, with 18 bases between. The DNA for the CDR3 is TGTGCCAGCAGTTCGGCGACTTTTCCCTTGAACAATGAGCAGTTCTTC. This sequence encodes CASSSATFPLNNEQFF.